The 2 T cell receptor beta chains below were found in one sample sequenced in a study of brain T cells in children with intractable seizures. Repertoires were generated with immunoSEQ multiplex PCR, while TCRdb's copy carries only in-frame clones and drops some. The sample yields some 64,000 clones, more than 95% seen once. This material consisted of peripheral blood, taken at surgery. The receptors shown here come from a boy younger than two with focal cortical dysplasia and intractable seizures.

The chain is built from TRBV6-2 or TRBV6-3 and TRBJ2-7; tentatively, D is TRBD2 (6 bases). There are 15 residues in the CDR3. Germline V lookup: CDR1 MNHEY, CDR2 SVGEGT. Trimming removed 2 bases from V and 3 bases from J, with 14 bases in between. DNA of the CDR3: TGTGCCAGCAGTTACCTGTGGCGGGGAATCTACGAGCAGTACTTC. This codes for CASSYLWRGIYEQYF.

The rearrangement joins TRBV7-2 to TRBJ1-2; 12 positions match TRBD1. The CDR3 totals 17 residues. In germline, CDR1 is SGHTA, CDR2 FQGNSA. Losses at the gene ends were 3 bases for V and 5 bases for J; bases not matched to a gene: 10. The CDR3 here is CASSLNFGTGGRYGYTF. As DNA, the CDR3 is TGTGCCAGCAGCTTGAATTTCGGGACAGGGGGCCGATATGGCTACACCTTC.